These T cell receptor beta chains were read from a single sample in a study of control samples from healthy donors and cancer patients. Assay: immunoSEQ multiplex PCR; the TCRdb copy retains only in-frame clones and omits some. The repertoire has approximately 150,000 clones, 80% to 95% of them found once; the top ten carry around 2%. Sample: blood. These receptors originate from a woman between 40 and 50 years old in good health. Each CDR3 is given with its conserved first and last residue. D genes are given only for firm matches. Where a row states a size, it is once, few, many or the class of an expanded clone; other rows omit it.

>.|TRBV6-5|TRBJ2-7|.|15
TGTGCCAGCAGATGGGACAGCGGGGATCTGTACGAGCAGTACTTC
CASRWDSGDLYEQYF
>TRBD2|TRBV5-1|TRBJ2-3|.|16
TGCGCCAGCAGCTTCCCTAGCGGGGGGAACACAGATACGCAGTATTTT
CASSFPSGGNTDTQYF
>.|TRBV27|TRBJ1-1|.|13
TGTGCCGGGGGGTGGGCAGGGGACACTGAAGCTTTCTTT
CAGGWAGDTEAFF
>TRBD2|TRBV27|TRBJ2-2|.|16
TGTGCCAGCAGGTCACTAGCGGGGGACCTATTCGGGGAGCTGTTTTTT
CASRSLAGDLFGELFF
>TRBD2|TRBV27|TRBJ2-7|.|14
TGTGCCAGCAGCCTAGCGGGGGGCACCTACGAGCAGTACTTC
CASSLAGGTYEQYF
>TRBD1|TRBV10-2|TRBJ1-1|.|14
TGCGCCAGCAGTGAACGGACAGGGGGCGCTGAAGCTTTCTTT
CASSERTGGAEAFF
>.|TRBV28|TRBJ1-4|.|16
TGTGCCAGCAGTTCCCCCTCGGCGATGAATAATGAAAAACTGTTTTTT
CASSSPSAMNNEKLFF
>TRBD1|TRBV10-3|TRBJ2-3|.|14
TGTGCCATCCGGGACAGGGCTAGCACAGATACGCAGTATTTT
CAIRDRASTDTQYF
>.|TRBV12-3/TRBV12-4|TRBJ2-1|.|13
TGTGCCAGCAGCCTAGGGGGAGGGGCACAGCAGTTCTTC
CASSLGGGAQQFF
>TRBD1|TRBV5-1|TRBJ2-1|.|15
TGCGCCAGCAGCTTTGGGACAGAATCACACAATGAGCAGTTCTTC
CASSFGTESHNEQFF
>.|TRBV20-1|TRBJ2-1|few|11
TGCAGTGCGAGTGGGGAGAATGAGCAGTTCTTC
CSASGENEQFF
>.|TRBV3-1/TRBV3-2|TRBJ1-3|.|13
TGTGCCAGCAGCCAAGTTGGTGGAAACACCATATATTTT
CASSQVGGNTIYF
>.|TRBV15|TRBJ2-5|.|14
TGTGCCACCAGCTCGGGACTGTCTCCAGAGACCCAGTACTTC
CATSSGLSPETQYF
>.|TRBV15|TRBJ1-1|.|13
TGTGCCACCAGCAGAATACGGAACGGGGGGACTTTCTTT
CATSRIRNGGTFF
>.|TRBV23-1|TRBJ1-2|.|13
TGCGCCAGCAGTCAAGAGGGCCCCTATGGCTACACCTTC
CASSQEGPYGYTF
>.|TRBV7-9|TRBJ1-3|.|15
TGTGCCAGCAGCCATAGCAGCGCCCCTGGAAACACCATATATTTT
CASSHSSAPGNTIYF
>.|TRBV9|TRBJ2-5|.|14
TGTGCCAGCAGCGTAGCAGGCAGGGAAGAGACCCAGTACTTC
CASSVAGREETQYF
>TRBD2|TRBV2|TRBJ2-3|.|16
TGTGCCAGCAGTGAAGGAGGTGGGGGGGACACAGATACGCAGTATTTT
CASSEGGGGDTDTQYF
>TRBD2|TRBV11-2|TRBJ2-3|.|14
TGTGCCAGCAATTTAGGACTAGCGGTGGATACGCAGTATTTT
CASNLGLAVDTQYF
>.|TRBV11-3|TRBJ2-2|.|14
TGTGCCAGCAGCTTAGCCTTATCAGTCGGGGAGCTGTTTTTT
CASSLALSVGELFF
>.|TRBV2|TRBJ2-2|.|11
TGTGCCAGCTCGAACACCGGGGAGCTGTTTTTT
CASSNTGELFF
>TRBD1|TRBV29-1|TRBJ1-2|.|12
TGCAGCGTTGGAGGGGGCGCATATGGCTACACCTTC
CSVGGGAYGYTF
>.|TRBV4-1|TRBJ2-5|few|12
TGCGCCAGCAGATCCCAGCAAGAGACCCAGTACTTC
CASRSQQETQYF